The source of this T cell receptor beta chain is a study of T cells in Graves' hyperthyroidism and ophthalmopathy. Study outcomes and limitations: Patients with ophthalmopathy were separated from those with stable hyperthyroidism by a 13 V-J model.

Looked up from germline, CDR1 is LGHDT and CDR2 is YNNKEL (reference sequence). CDR3 size: 13 residues. J gave up 8 bases and V 5 bases, and 6 bases lay outside the gene matches. This clonotype occurred many times. The antigen is not known. The CDR3 regions of TCR beta were amplified from RNA transcripts. Initially, a first-round RT-PCR of the TCR CDR3 employed the HTBI primer set. TCRdb reanalysed the multiplex PCR reads using MiXCR and keeps one entry per CDR3 protein. The repertoire consists of around 290,000 distinct CDR3 sequences, with less than 15% occurring once and the leading ten covering 7.8%.

The specimen was blood. The source is a woman aged 25 to 39 with Graves' hyperthyroidism that later progressed to Graves' ophthalmopathy. The chain employs TRBV3-1 and TRBJ1-2; the match to TRBD1 covers 9 bases. CDR3 region: CASSKQGARGYTF. The CDR3 coding sequence is TGTGCCAGCAGCAAACAGGGGGCTCGCGGCTACACCTTC.